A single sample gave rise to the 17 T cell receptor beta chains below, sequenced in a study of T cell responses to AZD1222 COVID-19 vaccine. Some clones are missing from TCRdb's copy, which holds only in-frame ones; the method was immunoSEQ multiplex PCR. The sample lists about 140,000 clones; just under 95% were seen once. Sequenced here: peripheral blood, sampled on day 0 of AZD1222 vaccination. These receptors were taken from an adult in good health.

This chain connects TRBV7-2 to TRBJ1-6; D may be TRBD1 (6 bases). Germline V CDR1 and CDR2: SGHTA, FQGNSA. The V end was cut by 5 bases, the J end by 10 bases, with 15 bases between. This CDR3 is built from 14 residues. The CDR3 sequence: CASSMRTVSSPLHF. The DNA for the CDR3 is TGTGCCAGCAGCATGCGGACAGTTTCCTCACCCCTCCACTTT.

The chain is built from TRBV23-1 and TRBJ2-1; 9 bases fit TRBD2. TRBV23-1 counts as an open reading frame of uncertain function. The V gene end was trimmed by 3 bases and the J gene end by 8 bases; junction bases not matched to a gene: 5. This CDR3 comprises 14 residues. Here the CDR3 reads CASSHAAGGDEQFF. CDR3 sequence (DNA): TGCGCCAGCAGTCACGCAGCGGGGGGAGATGAGCAGTTCTTC.

The CDR3 bases are TGTGCCAGCAGTTTGTCGGGCTCTGGAAACACCATATATTTT. Translation gives CASSLSGSGNTIYF. The rearrangement links TRBV28 to TRBJ1-3; no clear D. The CDR3 loop spans 14 amino acids. Germline V gene data show CDR1 as MDHEN and CDR2 as SYDVKM. V dropped 3 bases and J dropped 0 bases, with 6 bases sitting between them.

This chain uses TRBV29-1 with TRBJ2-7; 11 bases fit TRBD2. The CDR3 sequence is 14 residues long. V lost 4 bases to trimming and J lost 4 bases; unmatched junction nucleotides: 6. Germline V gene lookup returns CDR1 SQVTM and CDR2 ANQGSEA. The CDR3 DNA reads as TGCAGCGTTGTAACTAGCGGGAGTGGATACGAGCAGTACTTC. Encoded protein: CSVVTSGSGYEQYF.

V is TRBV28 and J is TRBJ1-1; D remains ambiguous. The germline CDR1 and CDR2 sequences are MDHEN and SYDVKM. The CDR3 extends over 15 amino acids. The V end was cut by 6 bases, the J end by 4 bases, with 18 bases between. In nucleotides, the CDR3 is TGTGCCAGCAGCCTGGGAGGGTCGTTGGGCACTGAAGCTTTCTTT. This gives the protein CASSLGGSLGTEAFF.

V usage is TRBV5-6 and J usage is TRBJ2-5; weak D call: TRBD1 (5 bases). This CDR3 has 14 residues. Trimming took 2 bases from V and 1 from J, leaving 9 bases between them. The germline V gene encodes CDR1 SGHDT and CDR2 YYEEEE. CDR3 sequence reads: CASSFTQVQETQYF. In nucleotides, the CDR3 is TGTGCCAGCAGCTTCACACAGGTCCAAGAGACCCAGTACTTC.

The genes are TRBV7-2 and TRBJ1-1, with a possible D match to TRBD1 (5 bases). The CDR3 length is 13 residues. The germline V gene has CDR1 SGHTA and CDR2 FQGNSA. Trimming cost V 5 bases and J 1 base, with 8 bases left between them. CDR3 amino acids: CASSRGGNTEAFF. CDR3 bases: TGTGCCAGCAGCCGCGGGGGGAACACTGAAGCTTTCTTT.

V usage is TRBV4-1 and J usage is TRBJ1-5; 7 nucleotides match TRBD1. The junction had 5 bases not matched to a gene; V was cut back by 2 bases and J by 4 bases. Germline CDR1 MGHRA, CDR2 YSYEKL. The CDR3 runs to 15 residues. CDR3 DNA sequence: TGCGCCAGCAGCCAACATGGGACAGCAAATCAGCCCCAGCATTTT. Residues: CASSQHGTANQPQHF.

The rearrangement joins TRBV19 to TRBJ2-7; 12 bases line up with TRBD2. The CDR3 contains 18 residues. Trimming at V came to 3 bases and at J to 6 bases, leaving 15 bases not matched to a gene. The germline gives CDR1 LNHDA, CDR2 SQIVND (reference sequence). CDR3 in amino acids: CASSIPGLAGVNTAEQYF. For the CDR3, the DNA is TGTGCCAGTAGTATCCCGGGACTAGCGGGCGTAAATACCGCCGAGCAGTACTTC.

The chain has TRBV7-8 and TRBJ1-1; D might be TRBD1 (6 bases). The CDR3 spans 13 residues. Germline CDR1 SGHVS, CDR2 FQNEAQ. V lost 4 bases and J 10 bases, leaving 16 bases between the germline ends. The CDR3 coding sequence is TGTGCCAGCAGCTCCGACAGGCAGAATAGAGCTTTCTTT. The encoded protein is CASSSDRQNRAFF.

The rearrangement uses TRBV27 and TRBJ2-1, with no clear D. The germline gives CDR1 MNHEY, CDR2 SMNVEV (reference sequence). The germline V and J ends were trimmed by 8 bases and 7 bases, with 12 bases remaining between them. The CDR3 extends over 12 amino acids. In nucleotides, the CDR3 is TGTGCCAGCTCAGCAGGAACAAATGAGCAGTTCTTC. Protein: CASSAGTNEQFF.

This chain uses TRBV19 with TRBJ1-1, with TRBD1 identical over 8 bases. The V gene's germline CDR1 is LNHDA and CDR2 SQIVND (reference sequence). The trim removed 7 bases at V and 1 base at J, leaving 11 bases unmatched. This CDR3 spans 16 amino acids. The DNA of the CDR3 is TGTGCCAGTAAAGGACAGGGAGTTTTACGGAACACTGAAGCTTTCTTT. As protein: CASKGQGVLRNTEAFF.

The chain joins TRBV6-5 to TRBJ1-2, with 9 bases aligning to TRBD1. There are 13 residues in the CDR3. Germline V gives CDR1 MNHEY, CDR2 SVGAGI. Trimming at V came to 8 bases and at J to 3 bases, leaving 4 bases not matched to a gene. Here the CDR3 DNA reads TGTGCCAGCGTAGGGACAGGGTACTATGGCTACACCTTC. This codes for CASVGTGYYGYTF.

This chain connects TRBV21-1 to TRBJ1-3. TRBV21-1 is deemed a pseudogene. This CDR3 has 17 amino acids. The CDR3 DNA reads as TGTGCCAGCAGCAAAGCGGCGGACTGGAGCTCTGGAAACACCATATATTTT. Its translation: CASSKAADWSSGNTIYF.

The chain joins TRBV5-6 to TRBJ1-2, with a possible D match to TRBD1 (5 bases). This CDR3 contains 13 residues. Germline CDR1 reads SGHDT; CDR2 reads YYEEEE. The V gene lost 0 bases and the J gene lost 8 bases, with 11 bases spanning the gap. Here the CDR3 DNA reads TGTGCCAGCAGCTTGGTTCAGGGAGACGGCTACACCTTC. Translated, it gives CASSLVQGDGYTF.

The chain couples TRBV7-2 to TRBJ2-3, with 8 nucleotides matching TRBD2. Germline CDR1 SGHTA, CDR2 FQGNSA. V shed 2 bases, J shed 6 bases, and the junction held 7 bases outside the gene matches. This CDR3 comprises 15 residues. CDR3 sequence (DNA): TGTGCCAGCAGCTTAATCGTTAGCGGGGTTGATACGCAGTATTTT. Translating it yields CASSLIVSGVDTQYF.

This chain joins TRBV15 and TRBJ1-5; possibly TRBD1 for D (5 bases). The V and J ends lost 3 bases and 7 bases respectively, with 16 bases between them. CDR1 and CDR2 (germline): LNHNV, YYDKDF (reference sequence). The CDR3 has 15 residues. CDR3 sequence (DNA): TGTGCCACCAGCAGGGGGACCGCTTTTGGCCAGCCCCAGCATTTT. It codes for CATSRGTAFGQPQHF.